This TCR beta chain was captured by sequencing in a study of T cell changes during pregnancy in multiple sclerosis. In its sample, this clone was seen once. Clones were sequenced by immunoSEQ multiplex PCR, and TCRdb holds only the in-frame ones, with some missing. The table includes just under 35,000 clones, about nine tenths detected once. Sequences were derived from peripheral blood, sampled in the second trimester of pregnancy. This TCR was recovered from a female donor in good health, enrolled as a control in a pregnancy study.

The CDR3 DNA reads as TGTGCCAGCAGCTTATCGCGGGGCGCGATTGAAGCTTTCTTT. It yields the protein CASSLSRGAIEAFF. The chain employs TRBV7-8 and TRBJ1-1; D possibly corresponds to TRBD1 (5 bases). The CDR3 extends over 14 amino acids. V gave up 2 bases and J gave up 7 bases, with 14 bases separating them. CDR1 is SGHVS, CDR2 FQNEAQ, per germline.